Listed below are T cell receptor beta chains from one sample, sequenced in a study of cytomegalovirus exposure and HLA in healthy donors. Clones were read by immunoSEQ multiplex PCR, and TCRdb kept only the in-frame ones, dropping some. The table has under 200,000 clones, 89% seen once. Input material: PBMCs. These receptor sequences come from a woman in her late teens or twenties in good health and CMV-seropositive. Each CDR3 is given with its conserved first and last residue. D genes are given only for firm matches. Not every row has a clone size; where given, it reads once, few, many or a size class.

D	size	J	V	DNA	CDR3
-	-	TRBJ2-3	TRBV7-6	TGTGCCAGCAGGGGGAGCGGGACAGATACGCAGTATTTT	CASRGSGTDTQYF
TRBD1	-	TRBJ1-2	TRBV11-3	TGTGCCAGCAGCTTGGACCCCGGGACAGCGGAAAACTATGGCTACACCTTC	CASSLDPGTAENYGYTF
TRBD1	-	TRBJ2-2	TRBV10-3	TGTGCCATCAGTACAGGGGGACCCACCGGGGAGCTGTTTTTT	CAISTGGPTGELFF
TRBD2	-	TRBJ2-5	TRBV4-3	TGCGCCAGCAGCCCCAGGGGTAGCGGGAGAATGAGAGAGACCCAGTACTTC	CASSPRGSGRMRETQYF
TRBD2	-	TRBJ2-3	TRBV4-3	TGCGCCAGCAGCCAAGAAGTGGCGGGAGCGGGCCCAGATACGCAGTATTTT	CASSQEVAGAGPDTQYF
-	-	TRBJ1-5	TRBV7-9	TGTGCCAGCAGCCCGAGAGGGCTGGGACAGCCCCAGCATTTT	CASSPRGLGQPQHF
-	-	TRBJ2-3	TRBV29-1	TGCAGCGTTTTTCCGACCGGGAGACGAGATACGCAGTATTTT	CSVFPTGRRDTQYF
TRBD2	-	TRBJ2-3	TRBV5-1	TGCGCCAGCAGCCGAGGGACTAGCGGGCTCAGCACAGATACGCAGTATTTT	CASSRGTSGLSTDTQYF
-	-	TRBJ2-5	TRBV7-2	TGTGCCAGCAGCCAGATCCCTTCAGAGACCCAGTACTTC	CASSQIPSETQYF
TRBD2	-	TRBJ2-1	TRBV13	TGTGCCAGCAGCAACGCCCCCACTAGCGCCAGCTACAATGAGCAGTTCTTC	CASSNAPTSASYNEQFF
-	-	TRBJ2-3	TRBV5-1	TGCGCCAGCAGCTTGAACACAGGGCCCACAGATACGCAGTATTTT	CASSLNTGPTDTQYF
-	-	TRBJ1-5	TRBV6-6	TGTGCCAGCAGTAACCACTTTCAGCCCCAGCATTTT	CASSNHFQPQHF
-	-	TRBJ2-7	TRBV29-1	TGCAGCGTTGTACGCCAGGGCCCCTACGAGCAGTACTTC	CSVVRQGPYEQYF
-	-	TRBJ1-3	TRBV9	TGTGCCAGCAGCGTAGGACCAGGGTCAGTTGGGGACACCATATATTTT	CASSVGPGSVGDTIYF
TRBD1	once	TRBJ1-3	TRBV5-1	TGCGCCAGCAGCATCGACAGGGGGCTCCGGGGAAACACCATATATTTT	CASSIDRGLRGNTIYF
TRBD1	-	TRBJ1-2	TRBV29-1	TGCAGCGTCCGAACGGGACAGGGCTTGGGTGGCTACACCTTC	CSVRTGQGLGGYTF
-	-	TRBJ2-5	TRBV14	TGTGCCAGCAGCCAAGTGGGAGGAAGTGGAGAGACCCAGTACTTC	CASSQVGGSGETQYF
-	-	TRBJ2-7	TRBV11-2	TGTGCCAGCAGCTTCGGTCGGCGGGACGGAGGAGGGCAGTACTTC	CASSFGRRDGGGQYF
-	-	TRBJ2-7	TRBV4-1	TGCGCCAGCAGCCATAAGTGGGACTCCCCCTACGAGCAGTACTTC	CASSHKWDSPYEQYF
-	-	TRBJ2-7	TRBV21-1	TGTGCCAGCATCCCCTACTCGGGGGTTGAGAGTCGGCATATGTACGAGCAGTACTTC	CASIPYSGVESRHMYEQYF
TRBD1	-	TRBJ2-2	TRBV5-1	TGCGCCAGCAGCCGGACCCGGACAGGGGGCCCCGGGGAGCTGTTTTTT	CASSRTRTGGPGELFF
-	-	TRBJ2-3	TRBV4-2	TGTGCCAGCAGCCCGGTAGAGGTCCCTACGCAGTATTTT	CASSPVEVPTQYF
-	-	TRBJ2-1	TRBV10-3	TGTGCCATCAGTGCTGTAGACAATGAGCAGTTCTTC	CAISAVDNEQFF
TRBD1	-	TRBJ2-7	TRBV7-2	TGTGCCAGCAGCTGGGGGACAGCGTACGAGCAGTACTTC	CASSWGTAYEQYF
-	-	TRBJ1-2	TRBV4-3	TGCGCCAGCAGCCAAGCATTCGGGGGGTCTAACTATGGCTACACCTTC	CASSQAFGGSNYGYTF
TRBD2	-	TRBJ2-3	TRBV11-2	TGTGCCAGCAGCTTAGTTGCGGGAGCATCAGATACGCAGTATTTT	CASSLVAGASDTQYF
-	-	TRBJ1-1	TRBV4-1	TGCGCCAGCAGCCAAAGATGGGGGGTGAACACTGAAGCTTTCTTT	CASSQRWGVNTEAFF
TRBD1	once	TRBJ2-7	TRBV5-4	TGTGCCAGCAGGCAGGGACAGTCCTACGAGCAGTACTTC	CASRQGQSYEQYF
-	-	TRBJ2-5	TRBV19	TGTGCCAGTAGTATATCTCAAGAGACCCAGTACTTC	CASSISQETQYF
-	few	TRBJ1-1	TRBV6-1	TGTGCCAGCAGTGGTTGGGCGTTACGTGAGAACACTGAAGCTTTCTTT	CASSGWALRENTEAFF
-	few	TRBJ1-1	TRBV4-1	TGCGCCAGCAGCCAAGTCAGGGGTGGGGGAGCTTTCTTT	CASSQVRGGGAFF
-	-	TRBJ2-7	TRBV7-8	TGTGCCAGCAGCTTAGCGGCGGGGTCCGCCTACGAGCAGTACTTC	CASSLAAGSAYEQYF
-	-	TRBJ1-5	TRBV9	TGTGCCAGCAGCGTAGGTAAGGGGCGCAATCAGCCCCAGCATTTT	CASSVGKGRNQPQHF
-	once	TRBJ1-1	TRBV2	TGTGCCAGCAGCCTCGTGAACACTGAAGCTTTCTTT	CASSLVNTEAFF
-	-	TRBJ1-5	TRBV19	TGTGCCAGTACATACAGGCGGACTAGCAATCAGCCCCAGCATTTT	CASTYRRTSNQPQHF